A selection of T cell receptor beta chains follows, all from one sample in a study of T cell changes during pregnancy in multiple sclerosis. The repertoire was sequenced with immunoSEQ multiplex PCR; TCRdb's copy has only in-frame clones and lacks some. The table includes over 9,000 clones, 83% detected once. This specimen consisted of CD8+ T cells from peripheral blood mononuclear cells, obtained in the third trimester of pregnancy. These receptors all stem from a female donor in good health, enrolled as a control in a pregnancy study. Each CDR3 is given with its conserved first and last residue. Each record gives: J gene, V gene, clone size, D gene, CDR3 length, CDR3 DNA, CDR3 protein. The D gene is left open where the match is weak. Clone size, where shown, is once, few, many, or a class for clones that have expanded.

j_gene: TRBJ2-3; v_gene: TRBV10-3; abundance: -; d_gene: TRBD1; len: 16; CDR3nt: TGTGCCATCAGTGAGTCAGAAGGGACAGGATCGGATACCGGGTATTTT; CDR3aa: CAISESEGTGSDTGYF
j_gene: TRBJ2-3; v_gene: TRBV28; abundance: few; d_gene: TRBD2; len: 19; CDR3nt: TGTGCCAGCAGTTCCCCAGGACTAGCGGGGGGAAGACTCACAGATACGCAGTATTTT; CDR3aa: CASSSPGLAGGRLTDTQYF
j_gene: TRBJ1-1; v_gene: TRBV6-6; abundance: -; d_gene: TRBD1; len: 14; CDR3nt: TGTGCCAGCAGTAGACAGGGTTCGAACACTGAAGCTTTCTTT; CDR3aa: CASSRQGSNTEAFF
j_gene: TRBJ2-7; v_gene: TRBV10-2; abundance: -; d_gene: TRBD2; len: 14; CDR3nt: TGCGCCAGCAGTGAGACTAGCGGGAATACCGAGCAGTACTTC; CDR3aa: CASSETSGNTEQYF
j_gene: TRBJ2-7; v_gene: TRBV6-5; abundance: -; d_gene: TRBD2; len: 15; CDR3nt: TGTGCCAGCAGTTTTCGGGCGGCGGGGGATTACGAGCAGTACTTC; CDR3aa: CASSFRAAGDYEQYF
j_gene: TRBJ1-2; v_gene: TRBV5-1; abundance: -; d_gene: TRBD1; len: 13; CDR3nt: TGCGCCAGCAGCTTCGGGACAGGGTATGGCTACACCTTC; CDR3aa: CASSFGTGYGYTF
j_gene: TRBJ1-5; v_gene: TRBV2; abundance: -; d_gene: TRBD1; len: 15; CDR3nt: TGTGCCAGCAGCGCTATGACAGGGGTCAATCAGCCCCAGCATTTT; CDR3aa: CASSAMTGVNQPQHF
j_gene: TRBJ2-3; v_gene: TRBV4-3; abundance: -; d_gene: -; len: 13; CDR3nt: TGCGCCAGCAGCCAAGCCGAGGGTGATACGCAGTATTTT; CDR3aa: CASSQAEGDTQYF
j_gene: TRBJ2-5; v_gene: TRBV5-4; abundance: -; d_gene: TRBD1; len: 14; CDR3nt: TGTGCCAGCAGCTCTCGGGACAGGGCGGGTGAGCAGTACTTC; CDR3aa: CASSSRDRAGEQYF
j_gene: TRBJ1-4; v_gene: TRBV6-1; abundance: -; d_gene: -; len: 16; CDR3nt: TGTGCCAGCAGTGAAGAAGGAGGACCCGACGATGAAAAACTGTTTTTT; CDR3aa: CASSEEGGPDDEKLFF
j_gene: TRBJ2-7; v_gene: TRBV7-9; abundance: -; d_gene: -; len: 14; CDR3nt: TGTGCCAGCAGCTTAAGAGGGAGTCCCTACGAGCAGTACTTC; CDR3aa: CASSLRGSPYEQYF
j_gene: TRBJ1-5; v_gene: TRBV4-2; abundance: -; d_gene: -; len: 16; CDR3nt: TGTGCCAGCAGCCAAGATAAAGGGGAGGGGGTTCAGCCCCAGCATTTT; CDR3aa: CASSQDKGEGVQPQHF
j_gene: TRBJ1-2; v_gene: TRBV12-5; abundance: -; d_gene: TRBD1; len: 14; CDR3nt: TGTGCTAGTGGTATCCCGACAGGGGACTATGGCTACACCTTC; CDR3aa: CASGIPTGDYGYTF
j_gene: TRBJ2-3; v_gene: TRBV9; abundance: -; d_gene: -; len: 18; CDR3nt: TGTGCCAGCAGCGTAGCGGGGGGAGGGGGTAGAAGCACAGATACGCAGTATTTT; CDR3aa: CASSVAGGGGRSTDTQYF
j_gene: TRBJ2-7; v_gene: TRBV27; abundance: -; d_gene: TRBD2; len: 15; CDR3nt: TGTGCCAGCAGTTCAAGACTAGCGGGAGCCTACGAGCAGTACTTC; CDR3aa: CASSSRLAGAYEQYF
j_gene: TRBJ2-1; v_gene: TRBV6-4; abundance: -; d_gene: TRBD2; len: 15; CDR3nt: TGTGCCAGCAGTGATGGGGGGGGAGGTTTCGATGAGCAGTTCTTC; CDR3aa: CASSDGGGGFDEQFF
j_gene: TRBJ2-3; v_gene: TRBV5-1; abundance: -; d_gene: -; len: 14; CDR3nt: TGCGCCAGCAGCTTGGCCCAAAGCACAGATACGCAGTATTTT; CDR3aa: CASSLAQSTDTQYF
j_gene: TRBJ2-1; v_gene: TRBV9; abundance: -; d_gene: TRBD2; len: 17; CDR3nt: TGTGCCAGCAGCGCGAGCCCTAAGCGGGAGGGGCGAAATGAGCAGTTCTTC; CDR3aa: CASSASPKREGRNEQFF
j_gene: TRBJ2-7; v_gene: TRBV4-1; abundance: -; d_gene: -; len: 15; CDR3nt: TGCGCCAGCAGCCTATACGGGGGGCCTTCCTACGAGCAGTACTTC; CDR3aa: CASSLYGGPSYEQYF
j_gene: TRBJ2-3; v_gene: TRBV7-3; abundance: -; d_gene: -; len: 15; CDR3nt: TGTGCCAGCAGCGGGGGCACAGCCCTCACAGATACGCAGTATTTT; CDR3aa: CASSGGTALTDTQYF
j_gene: TRBJ2-1; v_gene: TRBV6-1; abundance: -; d_gene: TRBD2; len: 14; CDR3nt: TGTGCCAGCAGTGAACTAGCGGGAGGCAATGAGCAGTTCTTC; CDR3aa: CASSELAGGNEQFF
j_gene: TRBJ2-5; v_gene: TRBV2; abundance: -; d_gene: TRBD2; len: 15; CDR3nt: TGTGCCAGCAGGGAGGGAGCGGGAGAGGCGGAGACCCAGTACTTC; CDR3aa: CASREGAGEAETQYF
j_gene: TRBJ2-3; v_gene: TRBV6-4; abundance: -; d_gene: TRBD2; len: 17; CDR3nt: TGTGCCAGCAGTGACTATGGCAGCGGGGGGGGCACAGATACGCAGTATTTT; CDR3aa: CASSDYGSGGGTDTQYF
j_gene: TRBJ2-7; v_gene: TRBV27; abundance: -; d_gene: TRBD2; len: 14; CDR3nt: TGTGCCAGCAGTCCCCTAGCGGCCCCCTACGAGCAGTACTTC; CDR3aa: CASSPLAAPYEQYF
j_gene: TRBJ2-1; v_gene: TRBV6-1; abundance: few; d_gene: TRBD2; len: 15; CDR3nt: TGTGCCAGCAGTGAAGGGCGGGAGGGTAGCAATGAGCAGTTCTTC; CDR3aa: CASSEGREGSNEQFF
j_gene: TRBJ2-2; v_gene: TRBV9; abundance: -; d_gene: -; len: 13; CDR3nt: TGTGCCAGCAGCGTAGTCGGCACCGGGGAGCTGTTTTTT; CDR3aa: CASSVVGTGELFF
j_gene: TRBJ1-5; v_gene: TRBV4-3; abundance: -; d_gene: -; len: 14; CDR3nt: TGCGCCAGCAGCCAAGTCCAAGCCAATCAGCCCCAGCATTTT; CDR3aa: CASSQVQANQPQHF
j_gene: TRBJ1-4; v_gene: TRBV27; abundance: few; d_gene: -; len: 16; CDR3nt: TGTGCCAGCAGTTTAACGGGAAGGAGAACTAATGAAAAACTGTTTTTT; CDR3aa: CASSLTGRRTNEKLFF